The next 17 T cell receptor beta chains were all read from a single sample in a study of response to subunit inactivated influenza vaccine. TCRdb redid the calling of the RT-PCR reads with MiXCR, one entry per CDR3 protein. The sample consists of 530,000 or so distinct CDR3 sequences, approximately 12% of them appearing once. This material consisted of PBMCs from blood, taken on the day of vaccination. These receptors were obtained from a man in his fifties or sixties who received an inactivated influenza vaccine.

The chain has TRBV15 and TRBJ2-1, with 9 bases matching TRBD1. Trimming at V came to 5 bases and at J to 3 bases, leaving 8 bases not matched to a gene. This CDR3 is built from 16 residues. Germline V gene lookup returns CDR1 LNHNV and CDR2 YYDKDF (reference sequence). The CDR3 DNA reads as TGTGCCACCAGCGCCTCCGGACAGGGGAACTACAATGAGCAGTTCTTC. As protein: CATSASGQGNYNEQFF.

This clonotype has a count of ten or more. The V and J genes are TRBV12-3 or TRBV12-4 and TRBJ2-3; 8 bases fit TRBD2. V lost 3 bases, J lost 0 bases, and 5 bases stayed unmatched. This CDR3 is 16 amino acids long. The CDR3 is CASSFGASGSTDTQYF. The CDR3 coding sequence is TGTGCCAGCAGTTTTGGAGCTAGCGGGAGCACAGATACGCAGTATTTT.

CDR3 DNA sequence: TGTGCCAGCAGCCCTACAGGGCTTGGGGGAAACATTCAGTACTTC. Translated, it gives CASSPTGLGGNIQYF. The chain joins TRBV3-1 to TRBJ2-4, with a possible D match to TRBD1 (6 bases). Trimming stripped 4 bases from V and 6 bases from J, with 16 bases between. The CDR3 has 15 amino acids. Germline CDR1 LGHDT, CDR2 YNNKEL (reference sequence).

V usage is TRBV9 and J usage is TRBJ1-1; D not certain. CDR1 is SGDLS, CDR2 YYNGEE, per germline. CDR3 length: 14 amino acids. V was pared by 2 bases and J by 1 base, with 9 bases between. The CDR3 DNA reads as TGTGCCAGCAGCGTGGATGACCCGAACACTGAAGCTTTCTTT. Amino acid sequence: CASSVDDPNTEAFF.

This clonotype has a handful of counts. V usage is TRBV4-3 and J usage is TRBJ2-7; 8 bases are a match to TRBD1. Germline V gene data show CDR1 as LGHNA and CDR2 as YSLEER. After removal of 0 bases from V and 7 bases from J, the junction contained 8 bases not matched to a gene. The CDR3 runs 15 residues. This chain's CDR3 is CASSQDGQGAGEQYF. CDR3 nucleotide sequence: TGCGCCAGCAGCCAAGACGGTCAGGGGGCGGGTGAGCAGTACTTC.

The chain uses TRBV7-2 and TRBJ2-1, with D possibly being TRBD1 (5 bases). The V gene lost 4 bases and the J gene lost 4 bases, with 11 bases spanning the gap. CDR3 length: 14 amino acids. Per germline, CDR1 SGHTA and CDR2 FQGNSA. The CDR3 sequence is CASSSQDTYNEQFF. In nucleotides, the CDR3 is TGTGCCAGCAGCTCACAGGACACTTACAATGAGCAGTTCTTC.

V is TRBV12-3 or TRBV12-4 and J is TRBJ2-1; tentative D call: TRBD2 (5 bases). V lost 5 bases, J lost 6 bases, and 17 bases lay in between. The CDR3 is 15 residues long. The CDR3 sequence is CASSLPGYYSNEQFF. The CDR3 DNA reads as TGTGCCAGCAGTCTACCGGGATACTATTCCAATGAGCAGTTCTTC.

In this sample, this clonotype turned up a few times. The chain is built from TRBV4-3 and TRBJ2-7; no clear D gene. Trimming left V 0 bases short and J 4 bases short, with 7 bases between. The CDR3 length is 13 residues. Germline values: CDR1 LGHNA, CDR2 YSLEER. In DNA, the CDR3 is TGCGCCAGCAGCCAAGACGCAGGTTACGAGCAGTACTTC. It translates to CASSQDAGYEQYF.

Only a few counts were recorded for this clonotype. This chain links TRBV25-1 with TRBJ2-1, with 8 bases matching TRBD1. This CDR3 is 16 amino acids long. J was trimmed by 0 bases and V by 4 bases; bases with no gene match: 5. Germline CDR1 MGHDK, CDR2 SYGVNS. The CDR3 region has the DNA TGTGCCAGCAGTGGGACAGGGTCGAGCTCCTACAATGAGCAGTTCTTC. Translation gives CASSGTGSSSYNEQFF.

Here the CDR3 reads CASSQSPALAYEQFF. The DNA of the CDR3 is TGTGCCAGCAGCCAATCCCCAGCATTGGCATATGAGCAGTTCTTC. The chain joins TRBV14 to TRBJ2-1, with unresolved D. The V end was cut by 2 bases, the J end by 8 bases, with 16 bases between. CDR1 is SGHDN and CDR2 is FVKESK in the germline V gene. CDR3 length: 15 residues.

This clonotype was seen only a few times. The J gene is TRBJ1-1, the V gene TRBV6-5, with D unclear. The CDR3 consists of 13 residues. Germline loops: CDR1 MNHEY, CDR2 SVGAGI. V gave up 4 bases and J gave up 6 bases, with 12 bases separating them. CDR3 DNA: TGTGCCAGCAGTTCCCCCAGAAGGGCTGAAGCTTTCTTT. Translation gives CASSSPRRAEAFF.

This clonotype was seen once. This CDR3 is CASRKSVDTQYF. The CDR3 nucleotides are TGTGCCAGCAGGAAATCGGTAGATACGCAGTATTTT. This sequence joins TRBV2 and TRBJ2-3; D remains ambiguous. V lost 6 bases and J lost 5, with 9 bases in between. The CDR3 sequence is 12 residues long. Germline CDR1 is SNHLY and CDR2 is FYNNEI.

This chain joins TRBV7-9 and TRBJ2-4, with 12 bases lining up with TRBD2. Germline V gives CDR1 SEHNR, CDR2 FQNEAQ (reference sequence). Germline trimming cut 5 bases from V and 8 bases from J; bases unmatched to any gene: 4. This CDR3 region has 14 residues. Written as DNA, the CDR3 is TGTGCCAGCAGCACGACTAGCGGGAGAGACATTCAGTACTTC. Its translation: CASSTTSGRDIQYF.

The V and J genes are TRBV7-9 and TRBJ2-1; the D gene is possibly TRBD2 (6 bases). This CDR3 has 13 amino acids. Trimming cost V 3 bases and J 7 bases, with 10 bases left between them. Germline assignment: CDR1 SEHNR and CDR2 FQNEAQ (reference sequence). For the CDR3, the DNA is TGTGCCAGCAGCTTTGGGAGCGGGAATGAGCAGTTCTTC. Its protein product is CASSFGSGNEQFF.

This sequence joins TRBV28 and TRBJ1-1, with 8 bases matching TRBD1. CDR1 is MDHEN and CDR2 is SYDVKM in the germline V gene. There are 14 residues in the CDR3. V was pared by 6 bases and J by 1 base, with 4 bases of the junction left unmatched. CDR3 nucleotides: TGTGCCAGCAGCCACAGGGGGGGGAACACTGAAGCTTTCTTT. Translated, it gives CASSHRGGNTEAFF.

The chain couples TRBV11-2 to TRBJ2-1; 12 bases match TRBD2. The CDR3 consists of 21 residues. The V segment lost 5 bases and the J segment 0 bases; nucleotides outside the gene matches: 17. The V gene's germline CDR1 is SGHAT and CDR2 FQNNGV. Written as DNA, the CDR3 is TGTGCCAGCAGCCCTACTCTAACTAGCGGGGGGACCCTGAGCTCCTACAATGAGCAGTTCTTC. Translation gives CASSPTLTSGGTLSSYNEQFF.

This clonotype was recorded a few times. The chain uses TRBV14 and TRBJ1-1; D may be TRBD1 (5 bases). The germline CDR1 and CDR2 sequences are SGHDN and FVKESK. Trimming cost V 0 bases and J 0 bases, with 11 bases left between them. The CDR3 is made up of 16 amino acids. In DNA form, the CDR3 reads TGTGCCAGCAGCCAAGATATAGGGGTTGTGAACACTGAAGCTTTCTTT. Amino acid sequence: CASSQDIGVVNTEAFF.